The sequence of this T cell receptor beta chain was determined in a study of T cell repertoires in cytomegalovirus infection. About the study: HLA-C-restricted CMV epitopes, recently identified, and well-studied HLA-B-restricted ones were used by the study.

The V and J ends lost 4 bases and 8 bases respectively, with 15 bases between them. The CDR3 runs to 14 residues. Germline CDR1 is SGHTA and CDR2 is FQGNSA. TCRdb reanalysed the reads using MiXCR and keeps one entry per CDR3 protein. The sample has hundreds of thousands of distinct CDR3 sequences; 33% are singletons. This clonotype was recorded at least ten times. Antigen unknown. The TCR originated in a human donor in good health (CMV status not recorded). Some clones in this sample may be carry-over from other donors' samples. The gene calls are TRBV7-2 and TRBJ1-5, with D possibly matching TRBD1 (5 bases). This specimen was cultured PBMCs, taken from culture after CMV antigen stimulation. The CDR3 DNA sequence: TGTGCCAGCAGCTCCACAGGCACGGCAAAGCCCCAGCATTTT. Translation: CASSSTGTAKPQHF.